The subject of this entry is one T cell receptor beta chain. Its antigen is unknown. The germline CDR1 and CDR2 sequences are DFQATT and SNEGSKA (reference sequence). V shed 2 bases and J shed 5 bases, with 7 bases lying between them. This CDR3 is 12 amino acids long. The TCR library protocol was used to attach unique molecular identifiers. These identifiers were attached to individual cDNA molecules. TCRdb passed the 5' RACE reads through MiXCR, listing each CDR3 protein once. The repertoire consists of tens of thousands of distinct CDR3 sequences, with around 13% occurring once and the leading ten covering 4% to 4.5%. These data are taken from a study of early T cells in non-severe SARS-CoV-2 infection. Study summary: Investigators sequenced bulk RNA drawn from unsorted whole blood, and chains remained unpaired.

Overall study findings and caveats: VDJdb-based annotation leaned toward anti-spike CD8 responses and missed private and CD4 specificities.

Sequenced input: whole blood. This rearrangement joins TRBV20-1 to TRBJ2-1; D not certain. This clonotype was obtained from an adult who was a healthcare worker with PCR-confirmed SARS-CoV-2 infection or an uninfected control (not recorded which). The DNA of the CDR3 is TGCAGTGCTAGATACTCGAACAATGAGCAGTTCTTC. Its protein product is CSARYSNNEQFF.